What follows are 27 T cell receptor beta chains derived from one specimen sequenced in a study of CD8 T cells in ankylosing spondylitis. TCRdb called the 5' RACE reads again in MiXCR, with one record for every CDR3 protein. The repertoire has under 30,000 distinct CDR3 sequences, 10% to 15% of them found once; the top ten carry around 30%. Material for sequencing was blood. All receptors come from a male donor with ankylosing spondylitis or in good health (not recorded which).

In its sample, this clonotype was seen many times. V usage is TRBV12-3 or TRBV12-4 and J usage is TRBJ2-1; 7 bases are a match to TRBD2. The CDR3 covers 16 residues. V lost 6 bases, J lost 0 bases, and 8 bases stayed unmatched. In DNA, the CDR3 is TGTGCCAGCAGCGGGGAGGGCTCCAGCTCCTACAATGAGCAGTTCTTC. Its translation: CASSGEGSSSYNEQFF.

This clonotype was picked up a small number of times. This sequence joins TRBV7-9 and TRBJ2-5, with 10 bases lining up with TRBD2. The CDR3 extends over 15 amino acids. The germline CDR1 and CDR2 sequences are SEHNR and FQNEAQ (reference sequence). Losses at the gene ends were 3 bases for V and 0 bases for J; bases not matched to a gene: 1. CDR3: CASSFLAGDQETQYF. CDR3 nucleotides: TGTGCCAGCAGCTTCCTAGCGGGAGACCAAGAGACCCAGTACTTC.

The chain is built from TRBV10-3 and TRBJ1-1; no clear D. Germline CDR1 is ENHRY and CDR2 is SYGVKD. CDR3 length: 12 amino acids. V lost 6 bases and J lost 7, with 12 bases in between. The CDR3 nucleotides are TGTGCCATCAGATCAGCTTCTGGTGAAGCTTTCTTT. Amino acid sequence: CAIRSASGEAFF.

This clonotype was seen repeatedly, ten times or more. V and J are TRBV27 and TRBJ2-7; 10 bases line up with TRBD2. Germline V gives CDR1 MNHEY, CDR2 SMNVEV (reference sequence). This CDR3 is 14 amino acids long. The V segment lost 5 bases and the J segment 4 bases; nucleotides outside the gene matches: 5. CDR3 sequence (DNA): TGTGCCAGCAGTCCGAGGACTAGCGGTTACGAGCAGTACTTC. It codes for CASSPRTSGYEQYF.

The V and J genes are TRBV6-2 or TRBV6-3 and TRBJ2-1; D gene ambiguous. The CDR3 covers 13 residues. V lost 0 bases and J lost 4, with 4 bases in between. Looked up from germline, CDR1 is MNHEY and CDR2 is SVGEGT. CDR3 in amino acids: CASSYSNYNEQFF. The CDR3 coding sequence is TGTGCCAGCAGTTACTCAAATTACAATGAGCAGTTCTTC.

In this sample, this clonotype turned up many times. The chain carries TRBV5-1 and TRBJ2-1; 7 positions match TRBD1. Germline CDR1 is SGHRS and CDR2 is YFSETQ. The CDR3 extends over 14 amino acids. Trimming cost V 3 bases and J 9 bases; bases outside gene matches: 9. The CDR3 nucleotides read TGCGCCAGCAGCTCAACGACAGGGTTCGGTGAGCAGTTCTTC. Protein product: CASSSTTGFGEQFF.

The chain is built from TRBV5-6 and TRBJ2-1, with D possibly matching TRBD2 (6 bases). V was shortened by 0 bases and J by 2 bases, with 24 bases between the two germline ends. Germline assignment: CDR1 SGHDT and CDR2 YYEEEE. The CDR3 covers 20 residues. The DNA for the CDR3 is TGTGCCAGCAGCTTGGTCCGACGGGGACCCCAACGCGGGACCTACAATGAGCAGTTCTTC. Translating it yields CASSLVRRGPQRGTYNEQFF. The full variable domain, in which reference TRBV5-6 and TRBJ2-1 provide the parts outside the CDR3, is DAGVTQSPTHLIKTRGQQVTLRCSPKSGHDTVSWYQQALGQGPQFIFQYYEEEERQRGNFPDRFSGHQFPNYSSELNVNALLLGDSALYLCASSLVRRGPQRGTYNEQFFGPGTRLTVL.

This clonotype occurred many times. The chain recombines TRBV20-1 with TRBJ2-3, with TRBD2 matching 13 bases. The V gene's germline CDR1 is DFQATT and CDR2 SNEGSKA (reference sequence). With 5 bases clipped from V and 0 bases from J, the junction kept 5 bases outside the gene matches. The CDR3 runs to 16 residues. The CDR3, as DNA: TGCAGTGCTCCGAGACTAGCGGGGGGAAGCACAGATACGCAGTATTTT. This translates into CSAPRLAGGSTDTQYF.

The CDR3 spells CASGQGLAAHNEQFF. In nucleotides, the CDR3 is TGTGCTAGTGGTCAAGGACTAGCGGCACACAATGAGCAGTTCTTC. V and J are TRBV12-5 and TRBJ2-1, with TRBD2 matching 10 bases. CDR1 and CDR2 from the germline V gene are LGHNT and FRNRAP. CDR3 length: 15 amino acids. The ends lost 5 bases at V and 5 bases at J; junction bases unmatched: 6.

The V and J genes are TRBV12-3 or TRBV12-4 and TRBJ1-2; D unclear. Trimming pared 4 bases from V and 3 bases from J, leaving 9 bases between. This CDR3 is built from 13 residues. CDR3 DNA: TGTGCCAGCAGTTCGAGTAAATACTATGGCTACACCTTC. Amino acid sequence: CASSSSKYYGYTF.

This clonotype has just a few counts. The rearrangement uses TRBV11-2 and TRBJ2-7; perhaps TRBD2 as D (7 bases). CDR1 is SGHAT, CDR2 FQNNGV, per germline. The CDR3 is 15 residues long. The germline V and J ends were trimmed by 7 bases and 2 bases, with 18 bases remaining between them. In nucleotides, the CDR3 is TGTGCCAGCACCATTCTAGGGGGAGGGCCCTACGAGCAGTACTTC. It is translated as CASTILGGGPYEQYF.

V usage is TRBV5-1 and J usage is TRBJ2-1; 13 nucleotides agree with TRBD2. The CDR3 consists of 15 residues. The V gene end was trimmed by 7 bases and the J gene end by 0 bases; junction bases not matched to a gene: 1. CDR1 and CDR2 from the germline V gene are SGHRS and YFSETQ. CDR3 sequence reads: CASRTSGSSYNEQFF. The CDR3 nucleotides are TGCGCCAGCCGGACTAGCGGGAGCTCCTACAATGAGCAGTTCTTC.

The chain links TRBV7-2 to TRBJ2-7; 9 nucleotides agree with TRBD2. Germline V gives CDR1 SGHTA, CDR2 FQGNSA. V shed 1 base, J shed 0 bases, and the junction held 13 bases outside the gene matches. The CDR3 covers 19 residues. CDR3 in DNA: TGTGCCAGCAGCTTAGAAACGTGGGTAGCGGGAGTCTTCTCCTACGAGCAGTACTTC. This codes for CASSLETWVAGVFSYEQYF. Combining the CDR3 with reference TRBV7-2 and TRBJ2-7 gives the whole variable domain GAGVSQSPSNKVTEKGKDVELRCDPISGHTALYWYRQSLGQGLEFLIYFQGNSAPDKSGLPSDRFSAERTGGSVSTLTIQRTQQEDSAVYLCASSLETWVAGVFSYEQYFGPGTRLTVT.

The chain has TRBV2 and TRBJ2-7; 7 bases are shared with TRBD1. Germline V lookup: CDR1 SNHLY, CDR2 FYNNEI. V dropped 8 bases and J dropped 1; count of bases not matched to a gene: 11. CDR3 size: 15 residues. For the CDR3, the DNA is TGTGCCAGCTCCGCCCTCCGGACAGGATCCTACGAGCAGTACGTC. This sequence encodes CASSALRTGSYEQYV.

The rearrangement uses TRBV20-1 and TRBJ2-1; 9 nucleotides line up with TRBD1. The germline CDR1 and CDR2 sequences are DFQATT and SNEGSKA (reference sequence). V shed 5 bases, J shed 8 bases, and the junction held 7 bases outside the gene matches. The CDR3 sequence is 13 residues long. CDR3 loop: CSAAGQGVYEQFF. In DNA, the CDR3 is TGCAGTGCTGCGGGACAGGGTGTGTATGAGCAGTTCTTC.

The chain links TRBV12-3 or TRBV12-4 to TRBJ2-3; D is ambiguous. Trimming took off 2 bases at V and 4 bases at J, with 7 bases between the two ends. This CDR3 spans 13 amino acids. Written as DNA, the CDR3 is TGTGCCAGCAGTTTAAAGGCGGCAGATACGCAGTATTTT. It yields the protein CASSLKAADTQYF.

The chain uses TRBV29-1 and TRBJ2-2; 9 nucleotides agree with TRBD1. The V gene's germline CDR1 is SQVTM and CDR2 ANQGSEA. V was pared by 8 bases and J by 7 bases, with 8 bases of the junction left unmatched. CDR3 length: 13 amino acids. This CDR3 reads CSIWDRAVGELFF. The CDR3 nucleotides read TGCAGCATATGGGACAGGGCTGTCGGGGAGCTGTTTTTT.

The V and J genes are TRBV5-1 and TRBJ2-2, with D unclear. CDR1 and CDR2 from the germline V gene are SGHRS and YFSETQ. V gave up 4 bases and J gave up 0 bases, with 13 bases separating them. The CDR3 contains 16 residues. CDR3 region: CASSIKVPSNTGELFF. The CDR3 DNA is TGCGCCAGCAGCATAAAAGTGCCTTCGAACACCGGGGAGCTGTTTTTT.

This clonotype was detected ten times or more. The V and J genes are TRBV7-9 and TRBJ1-2; D is possibly TRBD1 (6 bases). Trimming removed 5 bases at V and 7 bases at J, with 14 bases between. Germline V CDR1 and CDR2: SEHNR, FQNEAQ (reference sequence). The CDR3 is made up of 13 amino acids. CDR3 protein: CASSVRGGFGYTF. Here the CDR3 DNA reads TGTGCCAGCAGCGTGAGGGGGGGCTTTGGCTACACCTTC.

The chain links TRBV7-9 to TRBJ2-3, with 8 bases aligning to TRBD1. CDR1 is SEHNR, CDR2 FQNEAQ, per germline (reference sequence). Trimming at V came to 10 bases and at J to 2 bases, leaving 8 bases not matched to a gene. The CDR3 totals 14 residues. The CDR3 nucleotides read TGTGCCAACATCAGGGGGCTAAACACAGATACGCAGTATTTT. Its protein is CANIRGLNTDTQYF. Complete variable domain (other parts from reference TRBV7-9 and TRBJ2-3): DTGVSQNPRHKITKRGQNVTFRCDPISEHNRLYWYRQTLGQGPEFLTYFQNEAQLEKSRLLSDRFSAERPKGSFSTLEIQRTEQGDSAMYLCANIRGLNTDTQYFGPGTRLTVL.

The sample holds a few counts of this clonotype. The V call is TRBV6-5, the J call TRBJ2-2; D is perhaps TRBD2 (5 bases). This CDR3 comprises 15 residues. Per the germline V gene, CDR1 is MNHEY and CDR2 is SVGAGI. V was shortened by 8 bases and J by 1 base, with 14 bases between the two germline ends. The chain's CDR3 is CASRPSWGNTGELFF. The DNA for the CDR3 is TGTGCCAGCCGCCCTAGCTGGGGGAACACCGGGGAGCTGTTTTTT.

This clonotype was found many times. V and J are TRBV6-1 and TRBJ1-6; D remains ambiguous. This CDR3 is 16 amino acids long. V lost 2 bases, J lost 10 bases, and 18 bases lay in between. Germline CDR1 is MNHNS and CDR2 is SASEGT. The CDR3 spells CASSERGNRVGSPLHF. Here the CDR3 DNA reads TGTGCCAGCAGTGAACGGGGTAACCGGGTAGGATCACCCCTCCACTTT.

Here the CDR3 reads CASRKSPGAGELFF. CDR3 DNA sequence: TGTGCCAGCAGAAAATCCCCAGGGGCCGGGGAGCTGTTTTTT. This sequence joins TRBV3-1 and TRBJ2-2; weak D call: TRBD1 (6 bases). Germline assignment: CDR1 LGHDT and CDR2 YNNKEL (reference sequence). V was trimmed by 6 bases and J by 6 bases, leaving 14 bases between them. CDR3 size: 14 residues.

This clonotype was detected many times. CDR3 amino acids: CASSPRTGPGTGELFF. The DNA of the CDR3 is TGCGCCAGCAGCCCCCGGACAGGGCCAGGCACCGGGGAGCTGTTTTTT. The rearrangement joins TRBV5-1 to TRBJ2-2, with 8 bases lining up with TRBD1. Germline CDR1 and CDR2: SGHRS and YFSETQ. J lost 4 bases, V lost 4 bases, and 9 bases had no gene match. This CDR3 contains 16 residues.

V gene TRBV5-5 combines with J gene TRBJ1-5, with a possible D match to TRBD1 (5 bases). Between the trimmed V and J ends, which lost 4 bases and 2 bases, there was a span of 16 bases. Germline V gene lookup returns CDR1 SGHKS and CDR2 YYEKEE (reference sequence). The CDR3 has 16 residues. In DNA form, the CDR3 reads TGTGCCAGCAGCAACGGGACGGCCGCCGGCAATCAGCCCCAGCATTTT. Encoded protein: CASSNGTAAGNQPQHF.

The sample holds many counts of this clonotype. V usage is TRBV29-1 and J usage is TRBJ2-3, with D tentatively TRBD2 (6 bases). The V end lost 7 bases, the J end lost 4 bases, and 6 bases lay between the germline ends. The CDR3 is 10 amino acids. In germline, CDR1 is SQVTM, CDR2 ANQGSEA. The DNA for the CDR3 is TGCAGCGCGGGGGCAGATACGCAGTATTTT. Its protein product is CSAGADTQYF.

This clonotype was detected a few times. The chain employs TRBV5-1 and TRBJ1-1; D possibly corresponds to TRBD1 (5 bases). The CDR3 covers 14 residues. Trimming removed 2 bases from V and 1 base from J, with 9 bases in between. Germline loops: CDR1 SGHRS, CDR2 YFSETQ. CDR3 region: CASSFTGQNTEAFF. CDR3 DNA: TGCGCCAGCAGCTTTACAGGTCAGAACACTGAAGCTTTCTTT. Combining the CDR3 with reference TRBV5-1 and TRBJ1-1 gives the whole variable domain KAGVTQTPRYLIKTRGQQVTLSCSPISGHRSVSWYQQTPGQGLQFLFEYFSETQRNKGNFPGRFSGRQFSNSRSEMNVSTLELGDSALYLCASSFTGQNTEAFFGQGTRLTVV.